The rows below give T cell receptor beta chains drawn from one sample of a study of T cell responses to AZD1222 COVID-19 vaccine. Repertoires were generated with immunoSEQ multiplex PCR, while TCRdb's copy carries only in-frame clones and drops some. This sample has 40,000 to 50,000 clones, with 88% found just once. Source: peripheral blood, taken 28 days after the second AZD1222 dose. Every receptor here comes from an adult who received the AZD1222 COVID-19 vaccine. The conserved cysteine and the conserved F or W are not part of the CDR3 here. The order of the fields is V gene, J gene, CDR3 protein.

V: TRBV7-8; J: TRBJ1-1; CDR3: ASSPTSRGGTEAF
V: TRBV27; J: TRBJ1-1; CDR3: ASSLEPPGQGNTEAF
V: TRBV3-1/TRBV3-2; J: TRBJ1-6; CDR3: ASSPGRRTPLH
V: TRBV3-1/TRBV3-2; J: TRBJ2-5; CDR3: ASSQRRGWMTQY
V: TRBV5-5; J: TRBJ2-3; CDR3: ATSEGSTDTQY
V: TRBV2; J: TRBJ1-1; CDR3: ASSPGLGGGLNTEAF
V: TRBV2; J: TRBJ2-7; CDR3: ASRETNRGPRSYEQY
V: TRBV5-1; J: TRBJ2-3; CDR3: ASQGPGDTDTQY
V: TRBV19; J: TRBJ2-7; CDR3: ASRVEAGGETYEQY
V: TRBV7-3; J: TRBJ2-2; CDR3: ASSLGQGRTGELF
V: TRBV20-1; J: TRBJ2-5; CDR3: SASWAGSETQY
V: TRBV18; J: TRBJ2-1; CDR3: ASSPDGQGVGEQF
V: TRBV19; J: TRBJ2-7; CDR3: ASSTTDGRPYEQY
V: TRBV29-1; J: TRBJ2-1; CDR3: SVRTSGRGNEQF
V: TRBV4-2; J: TRBJ2-1; CDR3: ASSQREAGAGNEQF
V: TRBV29-1; J: TRBJ2-1; CDR3: SVHGTGINEQF
V: TRBV7-9; J: TRBJ2-3; CDR3: ASSLVSGVADTQY
V: TRBV7-2; J: TRBJ2-2; CDR3: ASSYAVPGTGELF
V: TRBV10-3; J: TRBJ1-2; CDR3: AITKGQGEGYT
V: TRBV27; J: TRBJ2-7; CDR3: ASSRTGSAYEQY
V: TRBV25-1; J: TRBJ2-2; CDR3: ASKGQGRNTGELF
V: TRBV30; J: TRBJ1-3; CDR3: AWSTTQGAPGNTIY
V: TRBV16; J: TRBJ1-1; CDR3: ASSQSRQGGTEAF
V: TRBV27; J: TRBJ1-3; CDR3: ASSDFFSGNTIY
V: TRBV12-3/TRBV12-4; J: TRBJ1-5; CDR3: ASSRDNQPQH
V: TRBV4-2; J: TRBJ2-7; CDR3: ASSDNSGIYEQY
V: TRBV27; J: TRBJ2-7; CDR3: ASRLPSGSTYEQY
V: TRBV5-6; J: TRBJ1-5; CDR3: ASSYGQDRVGQPQH
V: TRBV5-8; J: TRBJ1-6; CDR3: ASSSEESSPLH
V: TRBV12-5; J: TRBJ2-7; CDR3: ASGLGQGASYEQY
V: TRBV12-3/TRBV12-4; J: TRBJ1-2; CDR3: ASSSSDTSGYT
V: TRBV5-1; J: TRBJ2-1; CDR3: ASSLGTSGRALYDEQF
V: TRBV6-6; J: TRBJ1-5; CDR3: ASQGALLQPQH
V: TRBV10-3; J: TRBJ2-7; CDR3: AISEWYEQY
V: TRBV5-1; J: TRBJ1-1; CDR3: ASSLDGTGEYAEAF
V: TRBV9; J: TRBJ2-1; CDR3: ASSVGTSGRNEQF
V: TRBV4-1; J: TRBJ2-7; CDR3: ASSQKAGGDYEQY
V: TRBV11-2; J: TRBJ2-1; CDR3: ASSLGRESYNEQF
V: TRBV7-9; J: TRBJ2-4; CDR3: ASSISRQKNIQY
V: TRBV4-1; J: TRBJ1-1; CDR3: ASSQDRGREAF
V: TRBV15; J: TRBJ2-1; CDR3: ATSNFLQGGEQF
V: TRBV2; J: TRBJ1-2; CDR3: ASSEMSFYGYT
V: TRBV19; J: TRBJ2-1; CDR3: ASRGPPGYEQF
V: TRBV5-5; J: TRBJ1-5; CDR3: ASSLAAGIPNQPQH
V: TRBV9; J: TRBJ2-3; CDR3: ASSVDLAGGIDTQY
V: TRBV7-3; J: TRBJ2-2; CDR3: ASNPTGPNTGELF
V: TRBV6-5; J: TRBJ2-5; CDR3: ATSLGETQY
V: TRBV11-3; J: TRBJ2-1; CDR3: ASSLADNYNEQF
V: TRBV6-5; J: TRBJ2-1; CDR3: ASSRGQGLSNEQF
V: TRBV6-5; J: TRBJ1-2; CDR3: ASSYSRNPLYGYT
V: TRBV19; J: TRBJ1-1; CDR3: ASSRGTNTEAF
V: TRBV5-4; J: TRBJ2-3; CDR3: AARAGGTDTQY
V: TRBV29-1; J: TRBJ1-2; CDR3: SVGEAGYGYT
V: TRBV2; J: TRBJ2-7; CDR3: ASSASSPLAGAYEQY
V: TRBV7-9; J: TRBJ1-2; CDR3: ASSFPRGQDGYT